A selection of T cell receptor beta chains follows, all from one sample in a study of T cell changes during pregnancy in multiple sclerosis. Clones were sequenced by immunoSEQ multiplex PCR, and TCRdb holds only the in-frame ones, with some missing. The data contain 40,000 to 60,000 clones, around nine tenths of them seen just once; the ten biggest clones take up 0.35% to 0.45%. The sample consisted of CD4+ T cells from peripheral blood mononuclear cells, taken before pregnancy. The receptors stem from a female donor with multiple sclerosis, enrolled in a pregnancy study. The CDR3 runs from the conserved cysteine through the conserved F or W. A D gene is named only where the DNA matches it firmly. Rows may omit the clone size; those that give it use once, few, many or a size class.

j_gene: TRBJ1-5; abundance: -; d_gene: TRBD1; v_gene: TRBV7-2; CDR3aa: CASSLGQAQHF; CDR3nt: TGTGCCAGCAGCCTGGGACAGGCCCAGCATTTT
j_gene: TRBJ1-2; abundance: -; d_gene: -; v_gene: TRBV19; CDR3aa: CASSRTDTNNYGYTF; CDR3nt: TGTGCCAGTAGTAGGACAGACACTAATAACTATGGCTACACCTTC
j_gene: TRBJ2-7; abundance: -; d_gene: TRBD1; v_gene: TRBV11-2; CDR3aa: CASSRDRGVGEQYF; CDR3nt: TGTGCCAGCAGCCGGGACAGGGGGGTCGGCGAGCAGTACTTC
j_gene: TRBJ1-1; abundance: once; d_gene: TRBD1; v_gene: TRBV28; CDR3aa: CASSLFTRVGGVNTEAFF; CDR3nt: TGTGCCAGCAGTTTATTTACTCGTGTAGGGGGCGTGAACACTGAAGCTTTCTTT
j_gene: TRBJ2-1; abundance: -; d_gene: TRBD2; v_gene: TRBV7-8; CDR3aa: CASSLGLSGSSSYNEQFF; CDR3nt: TGTGCCAGCAGCTTAGGTCTTAGCGGGAGTTCCTCCTACAATGAGCAGTTCTTC
j_gene: TRBJ1-4; abundance: -; d_gene: -; v_gene: TRBV4-1; CDR3aa: CASSLNDSPNEKLFF; CDR3nt: TGCGCCAGCAGCCTAAATGACAGTCCTAATGAAAAACTGTTTTTT
j_gene: TRBJ1-2; abundance: -; d_gene: TRBD1; v_gene: TRBV10-1; CDR3aa: CASTGQGFPLFYGYTF; CDR3nt: TGCGCCAGCACAGGACAGGGTTTTCCCCTTTTTTATGGCTACACCTTC
j_gene: TRBJ2-2; abundance: -; d_gene: -; v_gene: TRBV11-2; CDR3aa: CASSLDRSMGTGELFF; CDR3nt: TGTGCCAGCAGCTTAGACAGGTCGATGGGCACCGGGGAGCTGTTTTTT
j_gene: TRBJ2-5; abundance: -; d_gene: TRBD2; v_gene: TRBV9; CDR3aa: CASSVVGSGSYETQYF; CDR3nt: TGTGCCAGCAGCGTAGTTGGTAGCGGGAGTTATGAGACCCAGTACTTC
j_gene: TRBJ2-4; abundance: -; d_gene: TRBD2; v_gene: TRBV7-2; CDR3aa: CASSLVGGVGAQNIQYF; CDR3nt: TGTGCCAGCAGCTTAGTGGGAGGGGTAGGGGCTCAAAACATTCAGTACTTC
j_gene: TRBJ2-7; abundance: -; d_gene: -; v_gene: TRBV29-1; CDR3aa: CSVLTGTLNEQYF; CDR3nt: TGCAGCGTTCTCACCGGGACACTGAACGAGCAGTACTTC
j_gene: TRBJ1-5; abundance: -; d_gene: -; v_gene: TRBV5-1; CDR3aa: CASSVGGSNQPQHF; CDR3nt: TGCGCCAGCAGCGTAGGGGGAAGCAATCAGCCCCAGCATTTT
j_gene: TRBJ2-5; abundance: -; d_gene: -; v_gene: TRBV28; CDR3aa: CASQRGGLQTQYF; CDR3nt: TGTGCCAGCCAACGAGGAGGGTTGCAGACCCAGTACTTC
j_gene: TRBJ2-7; abundance: -; d_gene: TRBD1; v_gene: TRBV9; CDR3aa: CASSVEGQGRNEQYF; CDR3nt: TGTGCCAGCAGCGTAGAGGGACAGGGGAGGAACGAGCAGTACTTC
j_gene: TRBJ1-2; abundance: -; d_gene: -; v_gene: TRBV14; CDR3aa: CASSQDYSRSGYTF; CDR3nt: TGTGCCAGCAGCCAGGACTATTCAAGGAGTGGCTACACCTTC
j_gene: TRBJ2-7; abundance: -; d_gene: TRBD1; v_gene: TRBV5-5; CDR3aa: CASSSGTGIEQYF; CDR3nt: TGTGCCAGCAGCTCCGGGACAGGGATCGAGCAGTACTTC
j_gene: TRBJ2-1; abundance: -; d_gene: TRBD1; v_gene: TRBV10-2; CDR3aa: CASRPGTGGNNEQFF; CDR3nt: TGCGCCAGCAGACCAGGGACAGGGGGAAACAATGAGCAGTTCTTC
j_gene: TRBJ1-1; abundance: -; d_gene: TRBD1; v_gene: TRBV10-3; CDR3aa: CAISGNGGKQGGNTEAFF; CDR3nt: TGTGCCATCAGCGGGAACGGGGGGAAACAGGGGGGGAACACTGAAGCTTTCTTT
j_gene: TRBJ2-3; abundance: once; d_gene: TRBD1; v_gene: TRBV6-5; CDR3aa: CASSRDRVDTQYF; CDR3nt: TGTGCCAGCAGTAGGGACAGGGTGGATACGCAGTATTTT
j_gene: TRBJ2-7; abundance: -; d_gene: -; v_gene: TRBV30; CDR3aa: CAWSPIGLEQYF; CDR3nt: TGTGCCTGGAGTCCAATCGGGTTGGAGCAGTACTTC
j_gene: TRBJ1-4; abundance: -; d_gene: -; v_gene: TRBV4-1; CDR3aa: CASSQEAGTEGEKLFF; CDR3nt: TGCGCCAGCAGCCAAGAGGCAGGGACTGAAGGTGAAAAACTGTTTTTT
j_gene: TRBJ1-2; abundance: -; d_gene: -; v_gene: TRBV6-4; CDR3aa: CASSDGQGYGYTF; CDR3nt: TGTGCCAGCAGTGACGGGCAGGGGTATGGCTACACCTTC
j_gene: TRBJ2-3; abundance: -; d_gene: TRBD2; v_gene: TRBV10-1; CDR3aa: CASSESGLAGRQFETDTQYF; CDR3nt: TGCGCCAGCAGTGAGTCCGGGCTAGCGGGGAGACAGTTTGAGACAGATACGCAGTATTTT
j_gene: TRBJ2-1; abundance: -; d_gene: TRBD2; v_gene: TRBV18; CDR3aa: CASSPSSGSGGEQFF; CDR3nt: TGTGCCAGCTCACCGTCTAGCGGGAGTGGGGGTGAGCAGTTCTTC
j_gene: TRBJ1-2; abundance: once; d_gene: TRBD1; v_gene: TRBV9; CDR3aa: CASSVAADRRHYGYTF; CDR3nt: TGTGCCAGCAGCGTAGCTGCGGACAGGAGACACTATGGCTACACCTTC
j_gene: TRBJ2-5; abundance: -; d_gene: -; v_gene: TRBV11-1; CDR3aa: CASSYGILEQETQYF; CDR3nt: TGTGCCAGCAGCTACGGGATCCTTGAACAAGAGACCCAGTACTTC
j_gene: TRBJ2-2; abundance: -; d_gene: TRBD2; v_gene: TRBV11-1; CDR3aa: CASSLSSGRAITGELFF; CDR3nt: TGTGCCAGCAGCTTATCTAGCGGGAGGGCCATTACCGGGGAGCTGTTTTTT
j_gene: TRBJ1-2; abundance: once; d_gene: -; v_gene: TRBV6-5; CDR3aa: CASSETSYGYTF; CDR3nt: TGTGCCAGCAGTGAGACAAGCTATGGCTACACCTTC
j_gene: TRBJ2-7; abundance: -; d_gene: TRBD1; v_gene: TRBV4-2; CDR3aa: CASSQEGTGSEQYF; CDR3nt: TGTGCCAGCAGCCAAGAAGGGACAGGGAGCGAGCAGTACTTC
j_gene: TRBJ2-2; abundance: -; d_gene: TRBD2; v_gene: TRBV7-2; CDR3aa: CASSHRAGAGNTGELFF; CDR3nt: TGTGCCAGCAGCCATAGGGCGGGAGCAGGGAACACCGGGGAGCTGTTTTTT
j_gene: TRBJ2-7; abundance: -; d_gene: TRBD2; v_gene: TRBV7-8; CDR3aa: CASSPGTSGSVFKYEQYF; CDR3nt: TGTGCCAGCAGCCCGGGGACTAGCGGGAGTGTGTTTAAATACGAGCAGTACTTC
j_gene: TRBJ1-6; abundance: -; d_gene: -; v_gene: TRBV2; CDR3aa: CASSARGVNNSPLHF; CDR3nt: TGTGCCAGCAGTGCCAGGGGCGTAAATAATTCACCCCTCCACTTT
j_gene: TRBJ2-7; abundance: once; d_gene: -; v_gene: TRBV19; CDR3aa: CASGWAGNAYEQYF; CDR3nt: TGTGCCAGTGGCTGGGCAGGGAATGCCTACGAGCAGTACTTC